This T cell receptor beta chain was profiled in a study of blood T cell repertoires in COVID-19 (dated by TCRdb to the early 2020s). In the study overall: The collaborator samples originated in the United States, Italy and Spain and spanned the acute and convalescent phases of COVID-19. Subjects who had been exposed to COVID-19, were actively infected with it, or had recovered from it provided the deeply sampled blood TCRbeta repertoires that made up the dataset. HLA class I and class II types, where available, came from metadata supplied by the sample provider rather than from assay-based typing. Samples were obtained from the ongoing ImmuneRACE study (first 160 participants) and from 1,200 or so subjects provided by 6 global collaborators. A de-identified subject ID, COVID-19 status, age in years and sex were almost always included in the sample metadata. The repertoires were made available in a free public database intended to serve as a resource for research on the immune response to SARS-CoV-2. The prospective study material was composed of cDNA or gDNA derived from T cells, B-cell-depleted T cells, or PBMCs.

Taken from the germline V gene, the CDR1 and CDR2 loops are SGHNT and YENEEA. V loses 0 bases at its end and J loses 8 bases; junction bases beyond the gene matches: 5. The CDR3 measures 14 amino acids from cysteine to phenylalanine. Only the CDR3 portion is preserved as DNA: 42 bases, with reading frame beginning at the first base. One collaborating source in Seattle enrolled patients during active infection and followed them longitudinally through the course of disease. Collaborating institutions collected whole blood in K2EDTA tubes following their own protocols. Collaborator samples were shipped for TCRbeta analysis as frozen whole blood, isolated PBMCs, or DNA extracted from either sample type. Notes on this clone: Its recognized antigen is unknown. Base qualities are not recorded, but no much larger clone differs from it by a single base.

TCRbeta CDR3 regions were amplified from genomic DNA using the immunoSEQ Assay, a bias-controlled multiplex PCR. The study's own analysis went as follows. The number of nucleated cells in each sample was estimated from the amplification of reference gene primers within the assay. Sequence reads were collapsed and filtered to measure the absolute abundance of every unique TCRbeta CDR3 rearrangement. For each sample, productive Simpson clonality was calculated as the square root of Simpson's diversity index across productive rearrangements. Here the immuneACCESS table is served through TCRdb, limited to in-frame sequences with V and J called. Missing clones are a known gap in these copies; in checked studies unresolved V genes cover under half, and the rest lacks a known reason. The D gene and trimming were derived from the DNA, and the V and J assignments and clone size from that table. Counted in this sample were about 310,000 clones; 90% of them appeared once. The ten largest make up 1% of the sample.

Study-wide conclusions, independent of this receptor: Clinical and demographic metadata were provided uncurated, with the amount varying by source and participant.

The chain is assembled from TRBV11-3 and TRBJ2-3, with 7 middle bases fitting TRBD1. Sequences were obtained from peripheral blood. This TCR derives from a woman in her 40s with COVID-19, enrolled during active disease. The CDR3 protein is CASSLDAAGGTQYF. The DNA reads as follows: TGTGCCAGCAGCTTAGATGCGGCAGGGGGTACGCAGTATTTT. Beyond the CDR3, the reference TRBV11-3 and TRBJ2-3 genes provide the residues; the full variable domain reads: EAGVVQSPRYKIIEKKQPVAFWCNPISGHNTLYWYLQNLGQGPELLIRYENEEAVDDSQLPKDRFSAERLKGVDSTLKIQPAELGDSAVYLCASSLDAAGGTQYFGPGTRLTVL.